This T cell receptor (beta chain) is drawn from a study of PD-L1 blockade in urothelial cancer. For the study at large: Per blood sample, T cells had a median of around 150,000.

PCRs were each spiked with synthetic TCR analog templates. TCRdb keeps only in-frame clones here, not all; method: immunoSEQ multiplex PCR. This sample has 50,000 or so clones, with around 86% found just once. Time point noted: peripheral blood 6 weeks after treatment start. Patient disease was locally advanced or metastatic urothelial carcinoma. CDR3 length equals 11 residues. V lost 3 bases, J lost 11 bases, and 11 bases lay in between. Germline lookup yields CDR1 DFQATT and CDR2 SNEGSKA (reference sequence). The chain couples TRBV20-1 to TRBJ2-4; unclear D gene. This receptor was obtained from a man in his sixties with urothelial cancer. The sequences come from PBMCs, collected around atezolizumab (anti-PD-L1) treatment. CDR3 residues: CSARALLLQYF. CDR3 DNA: TGCAGTGCTAGGGCTCTTCTGCTTCAGTACTTC.